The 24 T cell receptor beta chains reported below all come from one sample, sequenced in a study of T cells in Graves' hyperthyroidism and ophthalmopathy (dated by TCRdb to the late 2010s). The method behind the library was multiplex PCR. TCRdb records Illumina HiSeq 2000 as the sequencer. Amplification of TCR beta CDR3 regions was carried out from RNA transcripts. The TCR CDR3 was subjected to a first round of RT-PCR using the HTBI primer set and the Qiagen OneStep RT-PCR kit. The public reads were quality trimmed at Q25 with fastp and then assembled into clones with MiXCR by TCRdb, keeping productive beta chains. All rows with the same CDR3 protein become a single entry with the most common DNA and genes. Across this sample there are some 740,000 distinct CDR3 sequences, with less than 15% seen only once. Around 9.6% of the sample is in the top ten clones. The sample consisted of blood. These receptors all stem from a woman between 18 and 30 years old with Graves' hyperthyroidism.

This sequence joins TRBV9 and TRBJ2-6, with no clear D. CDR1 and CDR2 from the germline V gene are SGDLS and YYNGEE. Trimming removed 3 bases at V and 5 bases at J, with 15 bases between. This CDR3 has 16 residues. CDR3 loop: CASSETTTSRANVLTF. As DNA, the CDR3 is TGTGCCAGCAGCGAGACCACAACGTCTAGGGCCAACGTCCTGACTTTC. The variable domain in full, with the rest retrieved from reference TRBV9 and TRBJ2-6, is DSGVTQTPKHLITATGQRVTLRCSPRSGDLSVYWYQQSLDQGLQFLIQYYNGEERAKGNILERFSAQQFPDLHSELNLSSLELGDSALYFCASSETTTSRANVLTFGAGSRLTVL.

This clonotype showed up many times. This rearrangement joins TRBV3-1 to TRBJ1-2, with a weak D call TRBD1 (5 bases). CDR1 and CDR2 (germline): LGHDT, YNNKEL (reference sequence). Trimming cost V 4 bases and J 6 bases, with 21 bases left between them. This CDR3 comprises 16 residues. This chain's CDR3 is CASSPHSGRDEDGYTF. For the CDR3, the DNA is TGTGCCAGCAGCCCACACTCAGGGAGGGACGAGGATGGCTACACCTTC.

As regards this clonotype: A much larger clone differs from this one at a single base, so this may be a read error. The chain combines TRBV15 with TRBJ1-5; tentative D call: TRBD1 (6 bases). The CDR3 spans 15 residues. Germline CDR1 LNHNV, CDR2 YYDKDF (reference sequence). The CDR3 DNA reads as TGTGCCACCAGCCAAGGGGGGGATAGCGATCAGCCCCAGCATTTT. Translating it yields CATSQGGDSDQPQHF.

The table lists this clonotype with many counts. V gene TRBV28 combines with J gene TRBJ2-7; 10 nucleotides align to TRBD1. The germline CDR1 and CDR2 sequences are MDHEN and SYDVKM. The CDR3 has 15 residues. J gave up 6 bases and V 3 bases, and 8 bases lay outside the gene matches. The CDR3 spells CASSFLRDRGIEQYF. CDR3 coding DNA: TGTGCCAGCAGTTTCCTCCGGGACAGGGGAATCGAGCAGTACTTC.

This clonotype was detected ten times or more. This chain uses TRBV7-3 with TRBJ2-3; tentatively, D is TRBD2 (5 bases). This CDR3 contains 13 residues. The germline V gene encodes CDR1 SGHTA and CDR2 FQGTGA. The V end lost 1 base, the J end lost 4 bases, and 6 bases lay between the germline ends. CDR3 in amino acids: CASSLSGPDTQYF. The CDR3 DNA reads TGTGCCAGCAGCTTAAGCGGGCCAGATACGCAGTATTTT.

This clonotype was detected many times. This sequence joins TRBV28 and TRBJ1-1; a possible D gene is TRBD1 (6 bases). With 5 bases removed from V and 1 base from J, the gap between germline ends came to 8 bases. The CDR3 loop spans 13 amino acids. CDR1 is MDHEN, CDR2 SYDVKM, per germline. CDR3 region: CASSTTGNTEAFF. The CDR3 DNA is TGTGCCAGCAGTACGACAGGGAACACTGAAGCTTTCTTT.

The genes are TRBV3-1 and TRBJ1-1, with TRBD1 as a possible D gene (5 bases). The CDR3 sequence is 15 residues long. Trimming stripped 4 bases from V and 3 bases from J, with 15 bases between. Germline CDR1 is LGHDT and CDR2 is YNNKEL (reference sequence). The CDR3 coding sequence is TGTGCCAGCAGCCCCGGGACCCTAAGGGACACTGAAGCTTTCTTT. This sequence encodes CASSPGTLRDTEAFF.

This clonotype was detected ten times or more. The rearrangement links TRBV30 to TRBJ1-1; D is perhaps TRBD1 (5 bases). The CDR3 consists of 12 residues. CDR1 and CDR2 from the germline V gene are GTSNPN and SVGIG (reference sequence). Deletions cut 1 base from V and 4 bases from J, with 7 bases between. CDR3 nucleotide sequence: TGTGCCTGGAGTGCCCAGGGCACTGAAGCTTTCTTT. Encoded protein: CAWSAQGTEAFF.

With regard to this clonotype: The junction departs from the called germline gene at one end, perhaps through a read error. CDR3 region: CASSPTSGHSYNGQFF. Here the CDR3 DNA reads TGTGCCAGCAGCCCTACTAGCGGACACTCCTACAATGGGCAGTTCTTC. The V gene is TRBV7-9, the J gene TRBJ2-1, with 8 bases that match TRBD2. From germline, CDR1 is SEHNR and CDR2 FQNEAQ (reference sequence). CDR3 length: 16 amino acids. Combining the CDR3 with reference TRBV7-9 and TRBJ2-1 gives the whole variable domain DTGVSQNPRHKITKRGQNVTFRCDPISEHNRLYWYRQTLGQGPEFLTYFQNEAQLEKSRLLSDRFSAERPKGSFSTLEIQRTEQGDSAMYLCASSPTSGHSYNGQFFGPGTRLTVL.

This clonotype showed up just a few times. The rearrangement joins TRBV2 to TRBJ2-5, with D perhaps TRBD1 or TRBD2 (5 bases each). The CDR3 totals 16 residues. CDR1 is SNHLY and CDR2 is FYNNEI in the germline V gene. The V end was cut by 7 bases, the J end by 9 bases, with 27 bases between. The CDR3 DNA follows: TGTGCCAGCACCCCGGATGGGGGACGCGACACATTTTCCCAGTACTTC. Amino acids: CASTPDGGRDTFSQYF.

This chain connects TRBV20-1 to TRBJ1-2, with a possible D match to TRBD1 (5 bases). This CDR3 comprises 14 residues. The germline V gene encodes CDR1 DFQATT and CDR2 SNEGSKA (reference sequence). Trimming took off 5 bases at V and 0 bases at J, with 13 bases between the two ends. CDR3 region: CSAPKGWSNYGYTF. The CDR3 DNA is TGCAGTGCTCCTAAGGGGTGGTCTAACTATGGCTACACCTTC.

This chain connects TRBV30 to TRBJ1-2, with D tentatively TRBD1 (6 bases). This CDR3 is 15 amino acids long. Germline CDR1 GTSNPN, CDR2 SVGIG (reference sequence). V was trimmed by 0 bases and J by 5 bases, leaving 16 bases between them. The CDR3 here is CAWSVPTRGKYGYTF. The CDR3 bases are TGTGCCTGGAGTGTCCCAACAAGGGGGAAGTATGGCTACACCTTC.

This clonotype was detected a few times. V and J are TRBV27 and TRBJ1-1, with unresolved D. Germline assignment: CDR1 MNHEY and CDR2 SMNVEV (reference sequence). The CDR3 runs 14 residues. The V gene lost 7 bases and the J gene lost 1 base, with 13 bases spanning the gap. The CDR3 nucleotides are TGTGCCAGCAAAGGCTATACCTCGAACACTGAAGCTTTCTTT. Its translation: CASKGYTSNTEAFF.

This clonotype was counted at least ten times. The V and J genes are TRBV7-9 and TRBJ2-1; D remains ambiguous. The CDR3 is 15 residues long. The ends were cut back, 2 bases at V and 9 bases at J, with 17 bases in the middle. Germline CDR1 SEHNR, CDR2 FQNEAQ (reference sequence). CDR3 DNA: TGTGCCAGCAGCTTATCCGGGTTTGGGCTGGGTGAGCAGTTCTTC. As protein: CASSLSGFGLGEQFF. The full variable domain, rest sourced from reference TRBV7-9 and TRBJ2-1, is DTGVSQNPRHKITKRGQNVTFRCDPISEHNRLYWYRQTLGQGPEFLTYFQNEAQLEKSRLLSDRFSAERPKGSFSTLEIQRTEQGDSAMYLCASSLSGFGLGEQFFGPGTRLTVL.

The CDR3 loop is CASSYLGIKGEKLFF. The CDR3 DNA follows: TGTGCCAGCAGTTACCTCGGGATTAAGGGCGAAAAACTGTTTTTT. The chain joins TRBV6-6 to TRBJ1-4; no definite D call. The length of the CDR3 is 15 residues. Germline V CDR1 and CDR2: MNHNY, SVGAGI (reference sequence). Trimming took 2 bases from V and 8 from J, leaving 15 bases between them.

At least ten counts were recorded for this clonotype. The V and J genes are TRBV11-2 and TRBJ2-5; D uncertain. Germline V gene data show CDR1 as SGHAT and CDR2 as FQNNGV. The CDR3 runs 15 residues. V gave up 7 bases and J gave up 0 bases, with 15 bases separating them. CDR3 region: CASNYRAEYQETQYF. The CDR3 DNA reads TGTGCCAGCAACTACCGGGCAGAGTACCAAGAGACCCAGTACTTC.

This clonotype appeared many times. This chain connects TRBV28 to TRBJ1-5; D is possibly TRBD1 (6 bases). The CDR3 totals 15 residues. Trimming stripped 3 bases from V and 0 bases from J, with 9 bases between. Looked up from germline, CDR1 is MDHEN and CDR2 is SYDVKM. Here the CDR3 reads CASSFDRYSNQPQHF. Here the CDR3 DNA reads TGTGCCAGCAGTTTTGACAGGTATAGCAATCAGCCCCAGCATTTT.

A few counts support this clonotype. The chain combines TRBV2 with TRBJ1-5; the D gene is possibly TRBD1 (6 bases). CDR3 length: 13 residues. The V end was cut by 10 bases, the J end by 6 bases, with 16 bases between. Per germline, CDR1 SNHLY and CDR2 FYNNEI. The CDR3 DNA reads TGTGCCACAACCGACAGGACCGGTCAGCCCCAGCATTTT. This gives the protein CATTDRTGQPQHF.

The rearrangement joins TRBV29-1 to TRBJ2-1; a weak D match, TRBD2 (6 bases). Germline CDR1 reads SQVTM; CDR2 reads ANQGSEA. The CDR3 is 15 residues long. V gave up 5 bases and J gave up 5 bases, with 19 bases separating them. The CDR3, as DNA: TGCAGCGTTACCCTTGAGACGACTAGTAACAATGAGCAGTTCTTC. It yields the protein CSVTLETTSNNEQFF.

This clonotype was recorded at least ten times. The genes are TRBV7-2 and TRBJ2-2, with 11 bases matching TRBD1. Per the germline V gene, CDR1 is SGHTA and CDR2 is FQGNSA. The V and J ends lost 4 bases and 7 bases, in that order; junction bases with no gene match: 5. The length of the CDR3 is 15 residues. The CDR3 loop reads CASSSDRGRDGELFF. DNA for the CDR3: TGTGCCAGCAGCTCGGACAGGGGGCGTGACGGGGAGCTGTTTTTT.

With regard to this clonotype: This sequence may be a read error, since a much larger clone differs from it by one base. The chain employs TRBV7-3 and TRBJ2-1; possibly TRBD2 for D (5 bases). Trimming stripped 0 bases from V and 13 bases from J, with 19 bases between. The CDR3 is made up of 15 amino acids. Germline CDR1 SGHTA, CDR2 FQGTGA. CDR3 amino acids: CASSLTVGIGETQFF. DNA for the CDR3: TGTGCCAGCAGCTTAACGGTTGGGATTGGGGAGACCCAGTTCTTC. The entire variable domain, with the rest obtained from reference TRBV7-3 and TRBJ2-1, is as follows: GAGVSQTPSNKVTEKGKYVELRCDPISGHTALYWYRQSLGQGPEFLIYFQGTGAADDSGLPNDRFFAVRPEGSVSTLKIQRTERGDSAVYLCASSLTVGIGETQFFGPGTRLTVL.

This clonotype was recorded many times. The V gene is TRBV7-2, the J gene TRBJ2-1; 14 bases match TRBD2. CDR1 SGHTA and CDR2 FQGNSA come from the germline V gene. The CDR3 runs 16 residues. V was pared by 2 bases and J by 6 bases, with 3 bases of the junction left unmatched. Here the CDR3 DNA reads TGTGCCAGCAGCTTATTTGGACTAGCGGGAGGCAATGAGCAGTTCTTC. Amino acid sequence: CASSLFGLAGGNEQFF. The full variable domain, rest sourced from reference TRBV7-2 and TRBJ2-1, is GAGVSQSPSNKVTEKGKDVELRCDPISGHTALYWYRQSLGQGLEFLIYFQGNSAPDKSGLPSDRFSAERTGGSVSTLTIQRTQQEDSAVYLCASSLFGLAGGNEQFFGPGTRLTVL.

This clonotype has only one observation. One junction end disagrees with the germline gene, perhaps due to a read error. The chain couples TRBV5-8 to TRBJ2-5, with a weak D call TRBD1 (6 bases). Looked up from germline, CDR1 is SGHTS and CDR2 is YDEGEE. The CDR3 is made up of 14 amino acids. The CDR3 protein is CASSQGQTQETQYF. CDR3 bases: TGCGCCAGCAGCCAAGGACAGACTCAAGAGACCCAGTACTTC.

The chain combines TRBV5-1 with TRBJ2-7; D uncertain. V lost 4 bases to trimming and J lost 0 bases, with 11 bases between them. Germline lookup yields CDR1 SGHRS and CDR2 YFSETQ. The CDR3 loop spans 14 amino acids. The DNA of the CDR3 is TGCGCCAGCAGCCCGGACGCGAGCTCCTACGAGCAGTACTTC. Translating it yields CASSPDASSYEQYF.